These 5 T cell receptor beta chains were all obtained from the same sample, sequenced in a study of OX40 agonist ivuxolimab in advanced cancers. Libraries were prepared by immunoSEQ multiplex PCR; TCRdb keeps only in-frame clonotypes and omits some of them. This table holds tens of thousands of clones, 80% to 90% found once. The material was CD4+ or CD8+ T cells sorted from blood, obtained in a trial of the OX40 agonist ivuxolimab. The source is an adult with an advanced solid tumor such as melanoma, head and neck, liver or kidney cancer.

CDR3 sequence reads: CASSLGIVAGGAYEQYF. The CDR3 bases are TGTGCCAGCAGCTTAGGGATAGTAGCGGGAGGAGCCTACGAGCAGTACTTC. This chain uses TRBV7-6 with TRBJ2-7, with 10 bases identical to TRBD2. In germline, CDR1 is SGHVS, CDR2 FNYEAQ. V gave up 1 base and J gave up 2 bases; unmatched junction bases: 8. The CDR3 runs to 17 residues.

The chain links TRBV7-9 to TRBJ2-2; TRBD2 matches 10 bases. The CDR3 is 18 residues long. V gave up 5 bases and J gave up 4 bases; unmatched junction bases: 13. Germline V lookup: CDR1 SEHNR, CDR2 FQNEAQ (reference sequence). The CDR3 protein is CASSTWTSGKRGTGELFF. CDR3 coding DNA: TGTGCCAGCAGCACATGGACTAGCGGCAAAAGGGGCACCGGGGAGCTGTTTTTT.

V and J are TRBV27 and TRBJ2-7, with D possibly being TRBD1 (7 bases). The CDR3 contains 14 residues. In germline, CDR1 is MNHEY, CDR2 SMNVEV (reference sequence). Trimming left V 3 bases short and J 3 bases short, with 12 bases between. CDR3 DNA: TGTGCCAGCAGTTTGGAGGGGGCAGGCTACGAGCAGTACTTC. It specifies CASSLEGAGYEQYF.

This clone showed up just a few times. This chain uses TRBV9 with TRBJ2-5; 13 nucleotides match TRBD2. Per the germline V gene, CDR1 is SGDLS and CDR2 is YYNGEE. CDR3 size: 19 residues. The ends lost 4 bases at V and 4 bases at J; junction bases unmatched: 16. The CDR3 loop reads CASSSPRGTSGMKIETQYF. The CDR3 nucleotides are TGTGCCAGCAGCTCCCCCCGGGGGACTAGCGGGATGAAGATAGAGACCCAGTACTTC.

This clone has only a few counts. This chain uses TRBV7-9 with TRBJ1-2, with D uncertain. CDR1 and CDR2 from the germline V gene are SEHNR and FQNEAQ (reference sequence). The ends were cut back, 5 bases at V and 6 bases at J, with 10 bases in the middle. The CDR3 runs to 12 residues. This CDR3 is CASSTEVDGYTF. Written as DNA, the CDR3 is TGTGCCAGCAGCACAGAAGTCGATGGCTACACCTTC. Looking up the rest from reference TRBV7-9 and TRBJ1-2 gives the full variable domain: DTGVSQNPRHKITKRGQNVTFRCDPISEHNRLYWYRQTLGQGPEFLTYFQNEAQLEKSRLLSDRFSAERPKGSFSTLEIQRTEQGDSAMYLCASSTEVDGYTFGSGTRLTVV.